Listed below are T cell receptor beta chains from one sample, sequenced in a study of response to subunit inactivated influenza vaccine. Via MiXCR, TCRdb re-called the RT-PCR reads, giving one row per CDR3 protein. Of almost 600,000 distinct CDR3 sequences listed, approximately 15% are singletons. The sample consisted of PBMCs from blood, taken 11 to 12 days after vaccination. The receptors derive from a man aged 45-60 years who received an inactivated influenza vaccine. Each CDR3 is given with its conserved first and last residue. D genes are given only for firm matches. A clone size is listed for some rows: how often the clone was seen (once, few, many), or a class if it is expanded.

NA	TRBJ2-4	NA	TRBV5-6	CASSLGVSAKNIQYF	TGTGCCAGCAGCTTGGGGGTCTCGGCCAAAAACATTCAGTACTTC
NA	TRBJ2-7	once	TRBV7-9	CASSREHNYDEQYF	TGTGCCAGCAGCCGCGAACATAACTACGACGAGCAGTACTTC
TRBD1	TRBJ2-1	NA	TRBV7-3	CASSFKPGQGSEQFF	TGTGCCAGCAGCTTCAAACCGGGACAGGGGTCTGAGCAGTTCTTC
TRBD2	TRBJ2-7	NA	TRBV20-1	CSARDQRDYPKGEQYF	TGCAGTGCTAGAGATCAGAGGGACTACCCCAAGGGCGAGCAGTACTTC
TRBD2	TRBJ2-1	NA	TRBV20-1	CSAGGLAGGAENEQFF	TGCAGTGCTGGAGGACTAGCGGGGGGAGCTGAGAATGAGCAGTTCTTC
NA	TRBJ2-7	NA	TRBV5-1	CASSFRTASYEQYF	TGCGCCAGCAGCTTCCGGACAGCCTCCTACGAGCAGTACTTC
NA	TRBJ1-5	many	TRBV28	CASSSKSRSQPQHF	TGTGCCAGCAGCTCCAAGTCACGCAGTCAGCCCCAGCATTTT
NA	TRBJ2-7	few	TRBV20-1	CSARDAQYEQYF	TGCAGTGCTAGAGATGCCCAGTACGAGCAGTACTTC
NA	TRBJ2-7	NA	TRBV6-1	CASRGRGVYEQYF	TGTGCCAGCAGGGGCAGGGGAGTCTACGAGCAGTACTTC
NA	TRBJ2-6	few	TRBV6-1	CATLFSGANVLTF	TGTGCCACCTTATTCTCTGGGGCCAACGTCCTGACTTTC
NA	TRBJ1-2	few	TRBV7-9	CASSPLDSYGYTF	TGTGCCAGCAGCCCCCTAGACAGCTATGGCTACACCTTC
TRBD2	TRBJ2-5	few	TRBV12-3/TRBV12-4	CASSLGAGLALQETQYF	TGTGCCAGCAGTTTAGGCGCGGGACTAGCCCTACAAGAGACCCAGTACTTC
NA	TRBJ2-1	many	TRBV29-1	CSVGRVYNEQFF	TGCAGCGTTGGGCGAGTGTACAATGAGCAGTTCTTC
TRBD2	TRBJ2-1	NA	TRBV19	CASSHTSVLRDNEQFF	TGTGCCAGTAGTCACACTAGCGTTCTACGCGATAATGAGCAGTTCTTC
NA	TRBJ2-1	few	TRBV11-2	CASSLIRGPYRSPFNEQFF	TGTGCCAGCAGCTTAATCCGGGGGCCATACCGATCTCCGTTCAATGAGCAGTTCTTC
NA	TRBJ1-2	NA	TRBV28	CASSWGENYGYTF	TGTGCCAGCAGCTGGGGGGAGAACTATGGCTACACCTTC
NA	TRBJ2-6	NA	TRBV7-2	CASSLAGGPLSGANVLTF	TGTGCCAGCAGCTTAGCGGGAGGACCGCTCTCTGGGGCCAACGTCCTGACTTTC
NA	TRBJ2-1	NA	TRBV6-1	CASRSGGPGNEQFF	TGTGCCAGCAGGTCCGGGGGACCGGGCAATGAGCAGTTCTTC
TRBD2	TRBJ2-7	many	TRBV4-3	CASSQGTSGAYEQYF	TGCGCCAGCAGCCAAGGGACTAGCGGGGCCTACGAGCAGTACTTC
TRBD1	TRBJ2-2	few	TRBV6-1	CASSVRDRRTGELFF	TGTGCCAGCAGTGTCCGGGACAGAAGAACCGGGGAGCTGTTTTTT
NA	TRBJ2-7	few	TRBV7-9	CASSLVLEPYEQYF	TGTGCCAGCAGCTTAGTACTAGAGCCCTACGAGCAGTACTTC
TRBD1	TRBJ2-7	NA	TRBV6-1	CASKRDRRGEQYF	TGTGCCAGCAAAAGGGACAGGCGGGGCGAGCAGTACTTC
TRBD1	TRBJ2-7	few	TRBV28	CASSLADREGEQYF	TGTGCCAGCAGTTTAGCGGACAGGGAAGGGGAGCAGTACTTC
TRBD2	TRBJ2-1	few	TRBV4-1	CASSQALSGMNEQFF	TGCGCCAGCAGCCAAGCCCTTAGCGGGATGAATGAGCAGTTCTTC
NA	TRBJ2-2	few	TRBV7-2	CASSHQGSAGELFF	TGTGCCAGCAGCCATCAGGGTAGTGCCGGGGAGCTGTTTTTT
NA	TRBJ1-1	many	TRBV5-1	CASSLGAGTFTEAFF	TGCGCCAGCAGCTTAGGAGCAGGGACATTCACTGAAGCTTTCTTT
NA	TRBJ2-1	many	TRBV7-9	CAIPYGLSYNEQFF	TGTGCCATCCCGTATGGACTCTCATACAATGAGCAGTTCTTC
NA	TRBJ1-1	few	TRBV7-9	CASSLAIGRGTEAFF	TGTGCCAGCAGCTTAGCGATCGGGCGTGGGACTGAAGCTTTCTTT
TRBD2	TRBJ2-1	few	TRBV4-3	CASSPGTRTYNEQFF	TGCGCCAGCAGCCCCGGGACTAGAACTTACAATGAGCAGTTCTTC
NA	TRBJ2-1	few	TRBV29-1	CSVTRLSSSYNEQFF	TGCAGCGTTACTAGATTATCGAGCTCCTACAATGAGCAGTTCTTC
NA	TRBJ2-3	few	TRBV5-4	CASHLRGYTDTQYF	TGTGCCAGTCACTTGCGGGGATACACAGATACGCAGTATTTT
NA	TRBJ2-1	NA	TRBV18	CASSPSGGFEQFF	TGTGCCAGCTCACCATCAGGGGGGTTTGAGCAGTTCTTC
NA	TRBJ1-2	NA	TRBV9	CASSVGSGGPYGYTF	TGTGCCAGCAGCGTAGGATCAGGAGGGCCCTATGGCTACACCTTC
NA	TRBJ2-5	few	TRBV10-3	CAISPIYQRETQYF	TGTGCCATCAGCCCGATTTACCAAAGAGAGACCCAGTACTTC
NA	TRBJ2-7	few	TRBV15	CATSPEETGLNYEQYF	TGTGCCACCAGCCCCGAAGAAACAGGTCTCAACTACGAGCAGTACTTC
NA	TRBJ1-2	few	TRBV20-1	CSAGEGNYGYTF	TGCAGTGCCGGGGAGGGGAACTATGGCTACACCTTC
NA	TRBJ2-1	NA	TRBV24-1	CACGDRSANNEQFF	TGTGCCTGCGGCGACAGGAGTGCGAACAATGAGCAGTTCTTC
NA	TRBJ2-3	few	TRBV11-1	CASSGTLWSSSSPDTQYF	TGTGCCAGCAGCGGGACTCTCTGGAGCTCTTCTTCGCCAGATACGCAGTATTTT
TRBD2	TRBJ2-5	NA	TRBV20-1	CSARDRTSSETQYF	TGCAGTGCTAGAGATAGGACTAGTTCAGAGACCCAGTACTTC
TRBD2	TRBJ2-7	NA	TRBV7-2	CASSSQTSRTYEQYF	TGTGCCAGCAGCTCCCAGACTAGCAGAACCTACGAGCAGTACTTC
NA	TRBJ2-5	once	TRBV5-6	CASSSGTTWRETQYF	TGTGCCAGCAGCAGCGGTACTACATGGAGGGAGACCCAGTACTTC
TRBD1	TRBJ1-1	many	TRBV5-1	CASSADRGKAFF	TGCGCCAGCAGCGCCGACAGGGGTAAAGCTTTCTTT
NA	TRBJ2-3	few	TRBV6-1	CASNTGHTSTDTQYF	TGTGCCAGCAATACGGGACACACTAGCACAGATACGCAGTATTTT
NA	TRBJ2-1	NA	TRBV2	CASSEVLAFSSYNEQFF	TGTGCCAGCAGTGAAGTGTTGGCGTTCAGCTCCTACAATGAGCAGTTCTTC
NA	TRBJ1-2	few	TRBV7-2	CASSTRKGGIYGYTF	TGTGCCAGCAGCACGCGGAAGGGAGGGATCTATGGCTACACCTTC